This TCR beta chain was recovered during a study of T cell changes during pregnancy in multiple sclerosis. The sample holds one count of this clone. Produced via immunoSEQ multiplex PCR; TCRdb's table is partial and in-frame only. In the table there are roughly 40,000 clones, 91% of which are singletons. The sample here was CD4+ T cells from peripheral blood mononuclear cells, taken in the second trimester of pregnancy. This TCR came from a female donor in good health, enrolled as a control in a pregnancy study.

DNA for the CDR3: TGTGCCAGCAGCTGGACAGCGACCCAGGGTGAAGCTTTCTTT. This gives the protein CASSWTATQGEAFF. This sequence joins TRBV7-9 and TRBJ1-1; D perhaps matches TRBD1 (6 bases). This CDR3 has 14 residues. Trimming removed 4 bases from V and 7 bases from J, with 16 bases in between. Germline lookup yields CDR1 SEHNR and CDR2 FQNEAQ (reference sequence). Full variable domain (missing parts from reference TRBV7-9 and TRBJ1-1): DTGVSQNPRHKITKRGQNVTFRCDPISEHNRLYWYRQTLGQGPEFLTYFQNEAQLEKSRLLSDRFSAERPKGSFSTLEIQRTEQGDSAMYLCASSWTATQGEAFFGQGTRLTVV.